The 19 T cell receptor beta chains reported below all come from one sample, sequenced in a study of monozygotic twins with cystic fibrosis. Measured with immunoSEQ multiplex PCR; TCRdb has only the in-frame clones, and not every one. The sample contains approximately 10,000 clones, 85% of which appear only once. The specimen was blood. The source of these receptors is a man aged 18 to 30 with cystic fibrosis.

The V call is TRBV18, the J call TRBJ2-6; D not certain. The CDR3 loop spans 15 amino acids. Between the trimmed V and J ends, which lost 6 bases and 0 bases, there was a span of 9 bases. Germline lookup yields CDR1 KGHSH and CDR2 LQKENI. CDR3 sequence: CASSQLGSGANVLTF. CDR3 nucleotide sequence: TGTGCCAGCTCCCAGCTGGGCTCTGGGGCCAACGTCCTGACTTTC.

This chain connects TRBV10-1 to TRBJ2-2; D call uncertain. The CDR3 is 15 amino acids. Germline V gene sequence: CDR1 WNHNN, CDR2 SYGVQD (reference sequence). V was pared by 5 bases and J by 0 bases, with 10 bases between. DNA for the CDR3: TGCGCCAGCAGTTTAGGGTACCCGAACACCGGGGAGCTGTTTTTT. It specifies CASSLGYPNTGELFF.

Here the CDR3 reads CAISEGYQLNEQYF. The CDR3 bases are TGTGCCATCAGTGAAGGATATCAACTCAACGAGCAGTACTTC. This chain joins TRBV10-3 and TRBJ2-7; D not certain. The V gene lost 3 bases and the J gene lost 5 bases, with 14 bases spanning the gap. Germline V gene lookup returns CDR1 ENHRY and CDR2 SYGVKD. The CDR3 has 14 amino acids.

This clone was counted between two and nine times. The chain recombines TRBV5-1 with TRBJ2-7; D not resolved. With 1 base removed from V and 2 bases from J, the gap between germline ends came to 10 bases. The germline gives CDR1 SGHRS, CDR2 YFSETQ. The length of the CDR3 is 14 residues. CDR3 in DNA: TGCGCCAGCAGCTTGTTAGGCGGAACCTACGAGCAGTACTTC. Translating it yields CASSLLGGTYEQYF.

V gene TRBV7-2 combines with J gene TRBJ1-1; tentative D call: TRBD1 (5 bases). Germline CDR1 SGHTA, CDR2 FQGNSA. V shed 9 bases and J shed 4 bases, with 9 bases lying between them. This CDR3 spans 11 amino acids. The CDR3 DNA follows: TGTGCCAGTTGGGGGGGCACTGAAGCTTTCTTT. This translates into CASWGGTEAFF. Combining the CDR3 with reference TRBV7-2 and TRBJ1-1 gives the whole variable domain GAGVSQSPSNKVTEKGKDVELRCDPISGHTALYWYRQSLGQGLEFLIYFQGNSAPDKSGLPSDRFSAERTGGSVSTLTIQRTQQEDSAVYLCASWGGTEAFFGQGTRLTVV.

The chain has TRBV2 and TRBJ1-3; no reliable D call. V was trimmed by 8 bases and J by 1 base, leaving 15 bases between them. The CDR3 covers 15 residues. The germline CDR1 and CDR2 sequences are SNHLY and FYNNEI. The CDR3 loop is CASCHGAPSGNTIYF. Here the CDR3 DNA reads TGTGCCAGCTGTCATGGAGCCCCATCTGGAAACACCATATATTTT. Filled out from reference TRBV2 and TRBJ1-3, the complete variable domain reads EPEVTQTPSHQVTQMGQEVILRCVPISNHLYFYWYRQILGQKVEFLVSFYNNEISEKSEIFDDQFSVERPDGSNFTLKIRSTKLEDSAMYFCASCHGAPSGNTIYFGEGSWLTVV.

The chain joins TRBV2 to TRBJ1-1; 9 bases map to TRBD1. The CDR3 extends over 14 amino acids. Germline assignment: CDR1 SNHLY and CDR2 FYNNEI. V lost 6 bases to trimming and J lost 1 base; unmatched junction nucleotides: 3. In nucleotides, the CDR3 is TGTGCCAGCAGAACGACAGGGGGGAACACTGAAGCTTTCTTT. This sequence encodes CASRTTGGNTEAFF.

The chain is built from TRBV6-6 and TRBJ2-1, with unresolved D. Germline CDR1 is MNHNY and CDR2 is SVGAGI (reference sequence). This CDR3 has 13 residues. The ends were cut back, 2 bases at V and 11 bases at J, with 13 bases in the middle. The DNA of the CDR3 is TGTGCCAGCAGTTACGGCCAGCTCGGCAAGCAGTTCTTC. Its translation: CASSYGQLGKQFF.

The genes are TRBV19 and TRBJ1-5; TRBD1 matches at 8 bases. Trimming cost V 3 bases and J 7 bases; bases outside gene matches: 17. CDR1 is LNHDA, CDR2 SQIVND, per germline (reference sequence). CDR3 length equals 18 residues. CDR3 in DNA: TGTGCCAGTAGTATTGGGAGCTCAGGGGGCCGATACGCCCAGCCCCAGCATTTT. This codes for CASSIGSSGGRYAQPQHF.

A single count supports this clone. The rearrangement joins TRBV7-2 to TRBJ2-7; perhaps TRBD1 as D (6 bases). Trimming left V 3 bases short and J 1 base short, with 16 bases between. The CDR3 length is 16 residues. Germline V gives CDR1 SGHTA, CDR2 FQGNSA. CDR3 nucleotide sequence: TGTGCCAGCAGCTTGGCCTCGTGGACAGAGTCCTACGAGCAGTACTTC. Translated: CASSLASWTESYEQYF.

This chain joins TRBV13 and TRBJ2-5, with a tentative D call TRBD2 (7 bases). This CDR3 spans 14 amino acids. The V gene's germline CDR1 is PRHDT and CDR2 FYEKMQ (reference sequence). V was shortened by 5 bases and J by 4 bases, with 14 bases between the two germline ends. The CDR3, as DNA: TGTGCCAGCAGCCTACAGGGAGGGGGAGAGACCCAGTACTTC. This encodes CASSLQGGGETQYF.

This chain connects TRBV11-3 to TRBJ2-1; 8 positions match TRBD2. The germline V gene encodes CDR1 SGHNT and CDR2 YENEEA. The J segment lost 0 bases and the V segment lost 6 bases, leaving 7 bases of the junction unmatched. The CDR3 contains 16 residues. CDR3 protein: CASSPGGVSSYNEQFF. Here the CDR3 DNA reads TGTGCCAGCAGTCCCGGGGGGGTGAGCTCCTACAATGAGCAGTTCTTC.

The chain links TRBV15 to TRBJ1-1, with D perhaps matching TRBD1 (5 bases). V gave up 0 bases and J gave up 1 base, with 12 bases separating them. Germline CDR1 reads LNHNV; CDR2 reads YYDKDF (reference sequence). This CDR3 spans 16 amino acids. The CDR3 loop reads CATSRDRQTQNTEAFF. In nucleotides, the CDR3 is TGTGCCACCAGCAGAGATCGACAGACACAGAACACTGAAGCTTTCTTT.

The chain links TRBV6-5 to TRBJ1-2; D might be TRBD1 (6 bases). Trimming left V 6 bases short and J 2 bases short, with 10 bases between. Looked up from germline, CDR1 is MNHEY and CDR2 is SVGAGI. The CDR3 extends over 13 amino acids. This CDR3 reads CASSPDRNYGYTF. The CDR3 DNA is TGTGCCAGCAGCCCGGACAGAAACTATGGCTACACCTTC.

The chain recombines TRBV7-6 with TRBJ2-5; TRBD1 is a possible D gene (5 bases). The CDR3 sequence is 14 residues long. V lost 1 base and J lost 2, with 8 bases in between. Germline CDR1 is SGHVS and CDR2 is FNYEAQ. The CDR3 loop is CASSLGSGQETQYF. The CDR3 nucleotides read TGTGCCAGCAGCTTAGGCTCAGGGCAAGAGACCCAGTACTTC.

This sequence joins TRBV7-2 and TRBJ2-7; D is undetermined. CDR3 length equals 13 residues. CDR1 is SGHTA, CDR2 FQGNSA, per germline. Trimming shortened V by 5 bases and J by 1 base, and 9 bases separated the two germline ends. The CDR3 sequence is CASSDFSSYEQYF. The DNA for the CDR3 is TGTGCCAGCAGCGACTTCTCTTCCTACGAGCAGTACTTC.

J is TRBJ1-2 and V is TRBV30, with D maybe TRBD1 (6 bases). V was cut by 1 base and J by 7 bases, with 13 bases left in between. The CDR3 is 13 amino acids. The germline CDR1 and CDR2 sequences are GTSNPN and SVGIG (reference sequence). The CDR3 DNA is TGTGCCTGGAGTGGGCCAGGGGACGCTGGCTACACCTTC. Translation gives CAWSGPGDAGYTF.

V usage is TRBV6-4 and J usage is TRBJ1-1; 8 nucleotides agree with TRBD1. The length of the CDR3 is 12 residues. With 4 bases clipped from V and 7 bases from J, the junction kept 2 bases outside the gene matches. From germline, CDR1 is MRHNA and CDR2 SNTAGT. CDR3 region: CASSAGTGEAFF. Written as DNA, the CDR3 is TGTGCCAGCAGTGCAGGGACAGGTGAAGCTTTCTTT.

This clone is a singleton in its sample. The V and J genes are TRBV7-9 and TRBJ1-2; D remains unclear. Germline V gene data show CDR1 as SEHNR and CDR2 as FQNEAQ (reference sequence). Trimming removed 6 bases at V and 4 bases at J, with 12 bases between. The length of the CDR3 is 13 residues. CDR3 residues: CASRPTVGYGYTF. CDR3 bases: TGTGCCAGCAGACCCACGGTAGGCTATGGCTACACCTTC.